Listed below are T cell receptor beta chains from one sample, sequenced in a study of T-cell reconstitution after alpha-beta-depleted transplantation in children. Each CDR3 protein is one row after TCRdb ran MiXCR on the PCR reads. Of 250,000 to 300,000 distinct CDR3 sequences listed, more than 9% are singletons. The sample was PBMCs from the stem cell graft donor, taken from the stem cell graft. All receptors derive from a human donor who donated a stem cell graft to a child with SCID. CDR3s leave out the opening cysteine and the closing phenylalanine or tryptophan.

TRBV7-3	TRBJ1-1	ASSLSGVSTEAF
TRBV5-6	TRBJ2-1	ASSLWGRGSYNEQF
TRBV12-3/TRBV12-4	TRBJ1-5	ASRAQGGAQPQH
TRBV9	TRBJ2-3	ASSPPGQVGTDTQY
TRBV12-5	TRBJ2-7	ASGPPHGGYDEQY
TRBV29-1	TRBJ2-7	SVGTGGEQY
TRBV19	TRBJ2-1	ASSIWTGEGHEQF
TRBV27	TRBJ1-6	ASSWFDNSPLH
TRBV5-1	TRBJ1-1	ASSLGDRGMNTEAF
TRBV6-5	TRBJ2-1	ASSYSKQGAKNEQF
TRBV29-1	TRBJ1-1	SASDLRGNTEAF
TRBV12-3/TRBV12-4	TRBJ1-5	ASSPTASNQPQH
TRBV19	TRBJ1-1	ASRGRMNTEAF
TRBV7-6	TRBJ2-7	ASSLDRVDYEQY
TRBV6-2/TRBV6-3	TRBJ2-7	ASSYQGIHEQY
TRBV5-1	TRBJ2-7	ASSLDSQGVSYEQY
TRBV20-1	TRBJ2-7	SASYQFAGTGYEQY
TRBV18	TRBJ2-1	ASSATGHGLGSLNEQF
TRBV20-1	TRBJ1-1	SARDGQGLREAF
TRBV12-3/TRBV12-4	TRBJ2-3	ASSHDRGTDTQY
TRBV6-5	TRBJ1-2	ASSYGLGGYT
TRBV5-1	TRBJ2-3	ASSLGSFGTDTQY
TRBV6-1	TRBJ1-1	ASRTGPGGGDTEAF
TRBV20-1	TRBJ2-3	SAPRGGDHTDTQY